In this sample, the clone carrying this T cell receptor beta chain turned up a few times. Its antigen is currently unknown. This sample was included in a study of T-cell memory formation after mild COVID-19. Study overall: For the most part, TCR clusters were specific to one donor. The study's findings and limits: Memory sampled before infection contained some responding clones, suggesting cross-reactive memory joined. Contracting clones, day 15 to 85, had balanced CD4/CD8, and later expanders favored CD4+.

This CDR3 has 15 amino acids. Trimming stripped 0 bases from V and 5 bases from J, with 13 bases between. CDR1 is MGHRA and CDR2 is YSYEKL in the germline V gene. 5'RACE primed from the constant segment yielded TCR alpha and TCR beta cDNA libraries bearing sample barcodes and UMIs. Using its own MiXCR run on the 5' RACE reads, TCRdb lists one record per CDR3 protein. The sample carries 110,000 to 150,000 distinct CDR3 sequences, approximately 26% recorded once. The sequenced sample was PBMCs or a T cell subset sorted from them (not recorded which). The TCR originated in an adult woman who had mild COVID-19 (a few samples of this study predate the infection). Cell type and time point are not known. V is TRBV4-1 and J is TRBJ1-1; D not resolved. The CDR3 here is CASSQEDFRGTEAFF. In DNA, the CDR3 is TGCGCCAGCAGCCAAGAGGACTTTCGGGGAACTGAAGCTTTCTTT.